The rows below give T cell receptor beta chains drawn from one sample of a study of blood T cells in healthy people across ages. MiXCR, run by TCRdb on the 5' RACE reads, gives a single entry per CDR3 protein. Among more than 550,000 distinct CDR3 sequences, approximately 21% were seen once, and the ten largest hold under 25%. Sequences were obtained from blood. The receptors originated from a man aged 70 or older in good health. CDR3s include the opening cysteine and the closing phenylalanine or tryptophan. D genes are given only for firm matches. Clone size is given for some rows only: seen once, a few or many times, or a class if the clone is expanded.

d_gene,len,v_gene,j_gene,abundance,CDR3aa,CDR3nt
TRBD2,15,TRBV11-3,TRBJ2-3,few,CASSLRLAAMDTQYF,TGTGCCAGCAGCCTACGACTAGCGGCCATGGATACGCAGTATTTT
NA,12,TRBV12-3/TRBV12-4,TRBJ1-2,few,CASSLPNYGYTF,TGTGCCAGCAGTTTACCGAACTATGGCTACACCTTC
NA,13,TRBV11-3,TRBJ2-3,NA,CASSFLEPDTQYF,TGTGCCAGCAGCTTTCTAGAACCAGATACGCAGTATTTT
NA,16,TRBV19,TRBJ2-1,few,CASSIGGTPSGDEQFF,TGTGCCAGTAGTATAGGAGGGACCCCATCGGGCGATGAGCAGTTCTTC
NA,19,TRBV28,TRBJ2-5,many,CASSLPTLRVLDRQETQYF,TGTGCCAGCAGTTTACCGACCCTCCGCGTCCTAGATCGACAAGAGACCCAGTACTTC
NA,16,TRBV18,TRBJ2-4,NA,CASSPPARGDKNIQYF,TGTGCCAGCTCACCACCGGCCAGGGGGGACAAAAACATTCAGTACTTC
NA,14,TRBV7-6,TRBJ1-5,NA,CASSPRGGHQPQHF,TGTGCCAGCAGCCCGCGCGGGGGACACCAGCCCCAGCATTTT
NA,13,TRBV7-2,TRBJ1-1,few,CASSFGLSAEAFF,TGTGCCAGCAGCTTTGGGTTGTCGGCTGAAGCTTTCTTT
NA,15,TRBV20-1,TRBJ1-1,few,CSARDQQRGIPEAFF,TGCAGTGCTAGAGACCAACAGCGAGGAATTCCTGAAGCTTTCTTT
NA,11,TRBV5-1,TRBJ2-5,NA,CASTAQETQYF,TGCGCCAGCACCGCACAAGAGACCCAGTACTTC
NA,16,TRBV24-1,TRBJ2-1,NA,CATSDPDRDSYNEQLF,TGTGCCACCAGTGACCCCGACAGGGACTCCTACAATGAGCAGTTATTC
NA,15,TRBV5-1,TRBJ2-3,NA,CASSLLGGAPDTQYF,TGCGCCAGCAGCTTATTGGGGGGGGCCCCAGATACGCAGTATTTT
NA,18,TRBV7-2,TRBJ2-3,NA,CASSSTRFTRISTDTQYF,TGTGCCAGCAGCTCTACCCGCTTTACCAGGATTAGCACAGATACGCAGTATTTT
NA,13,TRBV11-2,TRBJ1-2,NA,CASSPTESYGYTF,TGTGCCAGCAGCCCAACCGAGTCGTATGGCTACACCTTC
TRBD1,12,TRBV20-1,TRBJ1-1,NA,CSATDRDTEAFF,TGCAGTGCCACCGACAGGGACACTGAAGCTTTCTTT
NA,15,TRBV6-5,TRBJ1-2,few,CASSYSFRGGYGYTF,TGTGCCAGCAGTTACTCGTTTCGTGGGGGGTATGGCTACACCTTC
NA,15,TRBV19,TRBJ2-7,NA,CASSQEGTATYEQYF,TGTGCCAGTAGCCAGGAGGGGACAGCTACCTACGAGCAGTACTTC
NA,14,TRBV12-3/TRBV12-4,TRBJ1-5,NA,CASSFAGINQPQHF,TGTGCCAGCAGTTTTGCAGGGATCAATCAGCCCCAGCATTTT
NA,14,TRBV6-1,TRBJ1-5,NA,CASSGRNRDQPQHF,TGTGCCAGCAGTGGGAGGAACCGGGATCAGCCCCAGCATTTT
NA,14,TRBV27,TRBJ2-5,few,CASSLYRRAETQYF,TGTGCCAGCAGTTTATACAGGAGAGCAGAGACCCAGTACTTC
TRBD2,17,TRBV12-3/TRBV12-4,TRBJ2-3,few,CASSFRRLAASTDTQYF,TGTGCCAGCAGTTTCAGGAGACTAGCGGCTAGCACAGATACGCAGTATTTT
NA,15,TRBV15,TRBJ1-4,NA,CATSRDLGANEKLFF,TGTGCCACCAGCAGAGATTTGGGGGCTAATGAAAAACTGTTTTTT
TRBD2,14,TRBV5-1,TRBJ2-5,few,CASRLSGGMETQYF,TGCGCCAGCCGGTTGAGCGGGGGGATGGAGACCCAGTACTTC
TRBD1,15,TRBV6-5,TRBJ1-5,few,CASSFSGTAKGPQHF,TGTGCCAGCAGTTTCTCCGGGACAGCTAAGGGACCCCAGCATTTT
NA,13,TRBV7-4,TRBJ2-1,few,CASSITKVHEQFF,TGTGCCAGCAGCATAACGAAGGTACATGAGCAGTTCTTC
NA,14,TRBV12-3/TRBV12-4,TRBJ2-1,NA,CASSEMMGYNEQFF,TGTGCCAGCAGCGAGATGATGGGGTACAATGAGCAGTTCTTC
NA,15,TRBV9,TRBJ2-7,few,CASSIFRGSPYEQYF,TGTGCCAGCAGTATATTTCGGGGGTCCCCCTACGAGCAGTACTTC
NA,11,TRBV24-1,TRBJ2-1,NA,CATSLYNEQFF,TGTGCCACCAGCCTCTACAATGAGCAGTTCTTC
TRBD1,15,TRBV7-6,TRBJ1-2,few,CASSLGQGVSYGYTF,TGTGCCAGCAGCTTGGGACAGGGGGTTAGCTATGGCTACACCTTC
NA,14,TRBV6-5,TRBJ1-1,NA,CASSSRRPRGGAFF,TGTGCCAGCAGTTCCCGCCGGCCTCGGGGGGGAGCTTTCTTT
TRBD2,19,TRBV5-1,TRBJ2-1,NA,CASSLASRTSGASYNEQFF,TGCGCCAGCAGCTTGGCCTCCCGGACTAGCGGGGCGTCCTACAATGAGCAGTTCTTC
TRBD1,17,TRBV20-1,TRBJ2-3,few,CSATGTGGIVSTGTQYF,TGCAGTGCTACCGGGACAGGGGGAATAGTAAGCACAGGTACGCAGTATTTT
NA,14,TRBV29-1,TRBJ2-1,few,CSVELQGRPNEQFF,TGCAGCGTTGAACTCCAGGGTCGTCCCAATGAGCAGTTCTTC
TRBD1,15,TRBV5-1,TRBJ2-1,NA,CASSFRQGQVNEQFF,TGCGCCAGCAGCTTTAGACAGGGGCAGGTCAATGAGCAGTTCTTC
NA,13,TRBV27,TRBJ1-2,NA,CASRLRGHYGYTF,TGTGCCAGCAGGTTGCGGGGCCACTATGGCTACACCTTC
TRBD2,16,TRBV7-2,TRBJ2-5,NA,CASSIRLAGVGETQYF,TGTGCCAGCAGCATAAGACTAGCGGGAGTAGGAGAGACCCAGTACTTC
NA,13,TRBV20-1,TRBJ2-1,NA,CSASGFTYNEQFF,TGCAGTGCTAGCGGGTTTACCTACAATGAGCAGTTCTTC
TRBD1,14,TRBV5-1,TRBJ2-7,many,CASDPTGQGREQYF,TGCGCCAGCGACCCCACTGGACAGGGAAGGGAGCAGTACTTC
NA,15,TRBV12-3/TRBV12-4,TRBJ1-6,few,CASSAIRSGNSPLHF,TGTGCCAGCAGTGCCATTCGGTCAGGCAATTCACCCCTCCACTTT
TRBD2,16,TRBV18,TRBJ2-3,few,CASPHGTSGSTDTQYF,TGTGCCAGCCCACACGGGACTAGCGGGAGCACAGATACGCAGTATTTT
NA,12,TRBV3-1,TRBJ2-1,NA,CASSLMGSGQFF,TGTGCCAGCAGCCTAATGGGCAGTGGGCAGTTCTTC
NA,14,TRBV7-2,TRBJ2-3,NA,CANSRGIFTDTQYF,TGTGCCAACAGCCGGGGGATTTTCACAGATACGCAGTATTTT
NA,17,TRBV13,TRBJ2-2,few,CASSLVLGTTNTGELFF,TGTGCCAGCAGCTTAGTTCTCGGGACCACCAACACCGGGGAGCTGTTTTTT
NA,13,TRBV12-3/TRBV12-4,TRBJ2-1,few,CASSPWGANEQFF,TGTGCCAGCAGTCCCTGGGGAGCCAATGAGCAGTTCTTC
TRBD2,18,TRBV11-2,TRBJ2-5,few,CASSLHGLAGSLQETQYF,TGTGCCAGCAGCCTCCACGGACTAGCGGGGAGCCTCCAAGAGACCCAGTACTTC
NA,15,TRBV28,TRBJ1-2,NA,CASSLSPPGGRGYTF,TGTGCCAGCAGTTTATCCCCCCCGGGGGGCCGTGGCTACACCTTC
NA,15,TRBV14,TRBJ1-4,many,CASSQARLTNEKLFF,TGTGCCAGCAGCCAGGCCCGACTCACTAATGAAAAACTGTTTTTT
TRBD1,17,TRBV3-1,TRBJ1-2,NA,CASSQESYRGLLYGYTF,TGTGCCAGCAGCCAAGAGAGTTACAGGGGGCTTTTGTATGGCTACACCTTC
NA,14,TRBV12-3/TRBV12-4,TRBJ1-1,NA,CASCPHRRGGEAFF,TGTGCCAGTTGCCCCCACCGCAGGGGCGGTGAAGCTTTCTTT